A selection of T cell receptor beta chains follows, all from one sample in a study of blood T cells in healthy people across ages. TCRdb re-called the 5' RACE reads through MiXCR, storing one row per CDR3 protein. The sample has around 1,900,000 distinct CDR3 sequences; 39% are singletons. The source material was blood. Receptor source: a human donor in good health. Both conserved end residues are part of each CDR3. The D gene is left open where the match is weak. Some rows mark clone size as missing; the rest say once, few, many or name a class of expanded clone.

j_call	d_call	clone_size	v_call	cdr3_aa	cdr3_nt
TRBJ1-6	NA	NA	TRBV7-9	CASSSIDNSPLHF	TGTGCCAGCAGCTCCATAGATAATTCACCCCTCCACTTT
TRBJ1-5	NA	NA	TRBV12-3/TRBV12-4	CASSLLIWYQPQHF	TGTGCCAGCAGTTTATTGATATGGTATCAGCCCCAGCATTTT
TRBJ2-7	NA	NA	TRBV4-1	CASSPLGSSGNEQYF	TGCGCCAGCAGCCCTCTCGGGTCCTCAGGGAACGAGCAGTACTTC
TRBJ2-3	NA	few	TRBV20-1	CSATPDGDTQYF	TGCAGTGCTACCCCGGACGGAGATACGCAGTATTTT
TRBJ2-5	NA	NA	TRBV7-9	CASSLAGLRYNEQYF	TGTGCCAGCAGCTTAGCGGGACTTCGCTACAATGAGCAGTACTTC
TRBJ1-2	NA	few	TRBV2	CASNGGNGYTF	TGTGCCAGCAATGGGGGAAATGGCTACACCTTC
TRBJ2-3	NA	few	TRBV5-1	CASSLAKDPTDTQYF	TGCGCCAGCAGCTTGGCTAAGGACCCAACAGATACGCAGTATTTT
TRBJ2-5	NA	NA	TRBV3-1	CASSQYRDLGETQYF	TGTGCCAGCAGCCAATACAGGGACCTAGGAGAGACCCAGTACTTC
TRBJ1-3	NA	NA	TRBV4-1	CASSQGPRRRTIGNTIYF	TGCGCCAGCAGCCAAGGGCCCCGGCGGCGGACTATAGGAAACACCATATATTTT
TRBJ1-4	TRBD1	NA	TRBV2	CASNPRQGEKKRFF	TGTGCCAGCAACCCCCGACAGGGGGAGAAAAAACGGTTTTTT
TRBJ1-4	TRBD1	NA	TRBV15	CATSRLGTGEEKLFF	TGTGCCACCAGCAGGCTCGGGACAGGGGAAGAAAAACTGTTTTTT
TRBJ1-4	NA	NA	TRBV28	CASSPIRGTNEKLFF	TGTGCCAGCAGTCCGATCAGGGGCACTAATGAAAAACTGTTTTTT
TRBJ2-1	NA	many	TRBV10-3	CAISALGGSSSYNEQFF	TGTGCCATCAGTGCTCTTGGGGGCTCGAGCTCCTACAATGAGCAGTTCTTC
TRBJ2-3	NA	NA	TRBV7-9	CASRPPKPTDTQYF	TGTGCCAGCAGGCCCCCAAAACCCACAGATACGCAGTATTTT
TRBJ2-3	NA	NA	TRBV28	CASTPVTVDTQYF	TGTGCCAGCACCCCGGTCACAGTAGATACGCAGTATTTT
TRBJ2-3	NA	many	TRBV15	CATSRDMGSHTQYF	TGTGCCACCAGCAGAGATATGGGCAGTCATACGCAGTATTTT
TRBJ1-5	NA	few	TRBV10-3	CAISDSGSNQPQHF	TGTGCCATCAGTGACTCGGGGAGCAATCAGCCCCAGCATTTT
TRBJ1-2	NA	NA	TRBV3-1	CASSQDGTDHYGYTF	TGTGCCAGCAGCCAAGATGGTACAGACCATTATGGCTACACCTTC
TRBJ2-5	NA	NA	TRBV29-1	CSVAPRALRPETQYF	TGCAGCGTTGCGCCCCGGGCCCTAAGGCCAGAGACCCAGTACTTC
TRBJ1-6	TRBD1	NA	TRBV7-3	CASSLQGVDSPLHF	TGTGCCAGCAGCTTACAGGGGGTTGATTCACCCCTCCACTTT
TRBJ2-7	TRBD1	NA	TRBV7-8	CASSEGQGPSYEQYF	TGTGCCAGCAGCGAAGGACAGGGTCCCTCCTACGAGCAGTACTTC
TRBJ2-1	TRBD2	NA	TRBV12-3/TRBV12-4	CASSFGSGGAFSDEQFF	TGTGCCAGCAGTTTCGGTAGCGGGGGGGCGTTTTCTGATGAGCAGTTCTTC
TRBJ1-2	TRBD1	once	TRBV27	CASSFTSGTGSISGYTF	TGTGCCAGCAGTTTCACTTCCGGGACAGGATCTATTTCTGGCTACACCTTC
TRBJ1-5	TRBD1	NA	TRBV7-2	CASSIGTGRDQPQHF	TGTGCCAGCAGCATCGGGACAGGGAGGGATCAGCCCCAGCATTTT
TRBJ2-4	NA	NA	TRBV7-8	CASSLGASSFNIQYF	TGTGCCAGCAGCTTAGGGGCTAGTTCCTTTAACATTCAGTACTTC
TRBJ2-7	NA	once	TRBV29-1	CSVEYGRGNEQYF	TGCAGCGTTGAATACGGACGGGGGAACGAGCAGTACTTC
TRBJ2-1	NA	few	TRBV12-3/TRBV12-4	CASTLAADNEQFF	TGTGCCAGCACCCTGGCGGCTGACAATGAGCAGTTCTTC
TRBJ1-2	NA	NA	TRBV6-5	CASSYEPRGLPYGYTF	TGTGCCAGCAGTTACGAGCCCAGGGGCCTACCGTATGGCTACACCTTC